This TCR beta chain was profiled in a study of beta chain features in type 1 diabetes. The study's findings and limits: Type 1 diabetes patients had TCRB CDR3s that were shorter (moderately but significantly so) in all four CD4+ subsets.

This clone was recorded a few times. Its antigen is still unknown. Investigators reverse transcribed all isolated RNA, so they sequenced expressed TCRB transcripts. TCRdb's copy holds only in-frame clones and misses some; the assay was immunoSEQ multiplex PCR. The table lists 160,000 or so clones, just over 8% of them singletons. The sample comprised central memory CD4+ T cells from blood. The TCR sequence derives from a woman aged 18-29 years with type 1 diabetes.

In DNA form, the CDR3 reads TGCGCCAGCAGCCAAGAGGAAGCGGGGGACCATTACGCTAGCACAGATACGCAGTATTTT. It encodes CASSQEEAGDHYASTDTQYF. The genes are TRBV4-3 and TRBJ2-3; 8 bases are a match to TRBD2. Germline V gene data show CDR1 as LGHNA and CDR2 as YSLEER. The CDR3 extends over 20 amino acids. J lost 0 bases, V lost 0 bases, and 14 bases had no gene match.